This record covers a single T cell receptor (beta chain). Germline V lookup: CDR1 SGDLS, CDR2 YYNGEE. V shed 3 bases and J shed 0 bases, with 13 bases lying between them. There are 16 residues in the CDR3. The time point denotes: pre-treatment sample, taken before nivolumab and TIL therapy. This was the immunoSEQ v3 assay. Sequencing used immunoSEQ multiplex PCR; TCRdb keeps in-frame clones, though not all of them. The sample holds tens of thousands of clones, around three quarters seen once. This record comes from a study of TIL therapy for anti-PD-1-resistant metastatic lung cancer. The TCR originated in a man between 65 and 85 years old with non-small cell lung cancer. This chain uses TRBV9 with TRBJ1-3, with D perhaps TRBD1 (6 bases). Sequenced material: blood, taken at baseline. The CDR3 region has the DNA TGTGCCAGCAGCGCGGGACATAGCAGCTCTGGAAACACCATATATTTT. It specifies CASSAGHSSSGNTIYF. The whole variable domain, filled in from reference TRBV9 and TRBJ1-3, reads DSGVTQTPKHLITATGQRVTLRCSPRSGDLSVYWYQQSLDQGLQFLIQYYNGEERAKGNILERFSAQQFPDLHSELNLSSLELGDSALYFCASSAGHSSSGNTIYFGEGSWLTVV.